This T cell receptor beta chain appears in the sequencing data of a study of cytomegalovirus exposure and HLA in healthy donors. Note on this clone: Its antigen is currently unknown.

The germline gives CDR1 SGHTA, CDR2 FQGNSA. The CDR3 consists of 13 residues. V was trimmed by 6 bases and J by 4 bases, leaving 12 bases between them. Primers: 60 Vbeta forward and 13 Jbeta reverse. Measured with immunoSEQ multiplex PCR; TCRdb has only the in-frame clones, and not every one. This table holds roughly 130,000 clones, under 85% found once. Study findings and constraints: Researchers left out some V segments, among them TRBV6-2 and TRBV6-3, as indistinguishable. The records held CMV serostatus as the only immune exposure information.

J is TRBJ1-1 and V is TRBV7-2; D gene unclear. What was sequenced was PBMCs. The TCR comes from a man younger than 35 in good health and CMV-seronegative. Written as DNA, the CDR3 is TGTGCCAGCAGGAGAACGAGGGCCACTGAAGCTTTCTTT. Residues: CASRRTRATEAFF.